These T cell receptor beta chains were read from a single sample in a study of T-cell memory formation after mild COVID-19. Each CDR3 protein is one row after TCRdb ran MiXCR on the 5' RACE reads. The sample lists around 400,000 distinct CDR3 sequences; less than 25% were seen once. The material sequenced was PBMCs or a T cell subset sorted from them (not recorded which). These receptors all stem from an adult woman who had mild COVID-19 (a few samples of this study predate the infection). Cell type and time point are not known. Each CDR3 is given with its conserved first and last residue. Fields, in order: clone size, CDR3 length, V gene, J gene, D gene, CDR3 protein, CDR3 DNA. The D gene is left open where the match is weak. Some rows mark clone size as missing; the rest say once, few, many or name a class of expanded clone.

>once|13|TRBV25-1|TRBJ1-2|TRBD1
CASRGQGTYGYTF
TGTGCCAGCAGGGGACAGGGAACCTATGGCTACACCTTC
>few|15|TRBV7-9|TRBJ2-3|TRBD2
CASSPGTSYTDTQYF
TGTGCCAGCAGCCCAGGGACTAGCTACACAGATACGCAGTATTTT
>.|15|TRBV24-1|TRBJ1-5|.
CATSDLTGVNQPQHF
TGTGCCACCAGTGATTTGACAGGCGTCAATCAGCCCCAGCATTTT
>few|12|TRBV7-9|TRBJ2-1|TRBD1
CASSLGTDEQFF
TGTGCCAGCAGCTTGGGGACAGATGAGCAGTTCTTC
>few|15|TRBV5-5|TRBJ1-1|.
CASSLGRGGDTEAFF
TGTGCCAGCAGCTTGGGGCGGGGAGGGGACACTGAAGCTTTCTTT
>.|18|TRBV5-1|TRBJ2-1|TRBD2
CASSLGTSGASSYNEQFF
TGCGCCAGCAGCCTCGGGACTAGCGGGGCTAGCTCCTACAATGAGCAGTTCTTC
>.|13|TRBV7-9|TRBJ2-5|.
CASSRQAQETQYF
TGTGCCAGCAGCAGACAGGCCCAAGAGACCCAGTACTTC
>.|16|TRBV7-8|TRBJ2-7|.
CASSSSRNSGTYEQYF
TGTGCCAGCAGCTCCTCTAGGAATTCGGGGACCTACGAGCAGTACTTC
>.|14|TRBV2|TRBJ2-5|.
CASSGAPRVETQYF
TGTGCCAGCAGTGGGGCCCCCCGGGTGGAGACCCAGTACTTC
>.|15|TRBV21-1|TRBJ2-5|.
CASSSQGGNQETQYF
TGTGCCAGCAGCTCCCAGGGGGGGAACCAAGAGACCCAGTACTTC
>few|16|TRBV20-1|TRBJ1-2|.
CSAIGQISNTNYGYTF
TGCAGTGCCATCGGACAGATCAGCAATACTAACTATGGCTACACCTTC
>few|13|TRBV4-2|TRBJ1-2|.
CASSQGPAYGYTF
TGTGCCAGCAGCCAAGGCCCAGCTTATGGCTACACCTTC
>.|12|TRBV7-9|TRBJ2-5|.
CASSRDRRGSDF
TGTGCCAGCAGCCGGGACCGAAGAGGGTCCGACTTC
>few|17|TRBV7-8|TRBJ2-3|TRBD2
CASSFATSGSVTDTQYF
TGTGCCAGCAGCTTCGCGACTAGCGGGAGTGTTACGGATACGCAGTATTTT